This TCR beta chain was profiled in a study of early T cells in non-severe SARS-CoV-2 infection. The CDR3 length is 12 residues. Trimming took 1 base from V and 6 from J, leaving 4 bases between them. Looked up from germline, CDR1 is SEHNR and CDR2 is FQNEAQ (reference sequence). This clonotype was counted ten times or more. Individual cDNA molecules received unique molecular identifiers during library preparation. Each CDR3 protein gets one entry after TCRdb re-called the 5' RACE reads with MiXCR. The table records roughly 93,000 distinct CDR3 sequences, roughly 14% of them present only once. The receptor was derived from an adult who was a healthcare worker with PCR-confirmed SARS-CoV-2 infection or an uninfected control (not recorded which). Sequenced material: whole blood. This rearrangement joins TRBV7-9 to TRBJ1-5; no clear D. CDR3 sequence: CASSLVGQPQHF. CDR3 DNA sequence: TGTGCCAGCAGCTTAGTGGGTCAGCCCCAGCATTTT.